The 15 T cell receptor beta chains listed next were all sequenced from one sample in a study of shared clonotypes between healthy human individuals. The data were produced by immunoSEQ multiplex PCR, yet TCRdb's version contains in-frame clones alone and is incomplete. Of about 2.4 million clones listed, 93% are singletons. The specimen sequenced was naive CD4+ T cells from PBMCs. Subset described: CD45RA+ positively selected. All receptors derive from a young man in good health. Some clones in this sample may be carry-over from other donors' samples.

This chain joins TRBV2 and TRBJ2-3, with D tentatively TRBD2 (6 bases). Trimming pared 4 bases from V and 1 base from J, leaving 15 bases between. Germline CDR1 is SNHLY and CDR2 is FYNNEI. The CDR3 is 16 amino acids. CDR3 sequence: CASSGFWGTGTDTQYF. The CDR3 nucleotides are TGTGCCAGCAGTGGGTTTTGGGGGACTGGCACAGATACGCAGTATTTT.

As regards this clone: The same CDR3 is also encoded by other DNA sequences in this sample. The chain employs TRBV29-1 and TRBJ2-1; D gene ambiguous. The V end was cut by 3 bases, the J end by 8 bases, with 5 bases between. This CDR3 has 10 residues. Germline-derived CDR1 and CDR2 are SQVTM and ANQGSEA. Here the CDR3 DNA reads TGCAGCGTTGAGGGGTATGAGCAGTTCTTC. Amino acid sequence: CSVEGYEQFF.

The chain couples TRBV7-9 to TRBJ2-7; TRBD1 matches at 10 bases. J lost 3 bases, V lost 4 bases, and 6 bases had no gene match. This CDR3 region has 15 residues. CDR1 SEHNR and CDR2 FQNEAQ come from the germline V gene (reference sequence). The CDR3 loop reads CASSSRDRGVYEQYF. The CDR3 bases are TGTGCCAGCAGCTCCAGGGACAGGGGCGTCTACGAGCAGTACTTC.

V and J are TRBV6-1 and TRBJ1-1; D gene unclear. The CDR3 has 12 amino acids. V dropped 5 bases and J dropped 2 bases, with 6 bases sitting between them. Germline loops: CDR1 MNHNS, CDR2 SASEGT. CDR3 sequence (DNA): TGTGCCAGCAGTTCCGTAAACACTGAAGCTTTCTTT. Its protein is CASSSVNTEAFF.

The CDR3, as DNA: TGTGCCAGCAGCTTGCGGTCGAGGACGTATACATGGGGCGGGGAGCTGTTTTTT. This sequence encodes CASSLRSRTYTWGGELFF. This chain links TRBV5-6 with TRBJ2-2; D not certain. The CDR3 contains 18 residues. Trimming shortened V by 1 base and J by 7 bases, and 23 bases separated the two germline ends. The germline CDR1 and CDR2 sequences are SGHDT and YYEEEE.

J is TRBJ2-6 and V is TRBV19; D might be TRBD1 (6 bases). The germline V and J ends were trimmed by 5 bases and 0 bases, with 14 bases remaining between them. Germline CDR1 reads LNHDA; CDR2 reads SQIVND (reference sequence). This CDR3 region has 17 residues. Written as DNA, the CDR3 is TGTGCCAGTAGTGGAGGACAGCCTTACTCTGGGGCCAACGTCCTGACTTTC. Encoded protein: CASSGGQPYSGANVLTF.

The V gene is TRBV5-8, the J gene TRBJ1-3, with D tentatively TRBD1 (6 bases). CDR3 size: 14 residues. The V gene lost 2 bases and the J gene lost 4 bases, with 10 bases spanning the gap. The germline V gene encodes CDR1 SGHTS and CDR2 YDEGEE. For the CDR3, the DNA is TGTGCCAGCAGCTTCGGGGGGCCGGGAAACACCATATATTTT. Protein: CASSFGGPGNTIYF. The full variable domain, with the rest looked up from reference TRBV5-8 and TRBJ1-3, is EAGVTQSPTHLIKTRGQQATLRCSPISGHTSVYWYQQALGLGLQFLLWYDEGEERNRGNFPPRFSGRQFPNYSSELNVNALELEDSALYLCASSFGGPGNTIYFGEGSWLTVV.

V gene TRBV28 combines with J gene TRBJ2-1; a possible D gene is TRBD2 (5 bases). Germline V gives CDR1 MDHEN, CDR2 SYDVKM. This CDR3 is built from 15 residues. The ends were cut back, 5 bases at V and 9 bases at J, with 20 bases in the middle. As DNA, the CDR3 is TGTGCCAGCAGTACTGTCTCTTACGGGAATTTTGAGCAGTTCTTC. This encodes CASSTVSYGNFEQFF.

The chain combines TRBV5-1 with TRBJ2-2; 11 bases match TRBD1. Trimming removed 4 bases from V and 5 bases from J; junction bases left unmatched: 16. The length of the CDR3 is 19 residues. CDR1 is SGHRS and CDR2 is YFSETQ in the germline V gene. In DNA, the CDR3 is TGCGCCAGCAGCCACGGGACAGGGGGGTCGCGGGAGCTGACCGGGGAGCTGTTTTTT. Protein product: CASSHGTGGSRELTGELFF.

This rearrangement joins TRBV5-1 to TRBJ1-2; TRBD1 might be the D (5 bases). The length of the CDR3 is 15 residues. Germline CDR1 and CDR2: SGHRS and YFSETQ. V was shortened by 3 bases and J by 2 bases, with 14 bases between the two germline ends. The CDR3 DNA sequence: TGCGCCAGCAGCTCCGGGACGGCGTCCAACTATGGCTACACCTTC. This translates into CASSSGTASNYGYTF.

The J gene is TRBJ1-1, the V gene TRBV5-4; 9 bases are shared with TRBD1. V was pared by 0 bases and J by 5 bases, with 5 bases of the junction left unmatched. Germline V gene lookup returns CDR1 SGHNT and CDR2 YYREEE (reference sequence). The CDR3 extends over 15 amino acids. CDR3 sequence: CASSLGTGVGTEAFF. DNA for the CDR3: TGTGCCAGCAGCTTGGGGACAGGGGTAGGGACTGAAGCTTTCTTT.

The J gene is TRBJ2-7, the V gene TRBV9, with D possibly matching TRBD1 (7 bases). Between the trimmed V and J ends, which lost 3 bases and 0 bases, there was a span of 13 bases. Germline-derived CDR1 and CDR2 are SGDLS and YYNGEE. The length of the CDR3 is 15 residues. CDR3 coding DNA: TGTGCCAGCAGCGCCTACAGGGGAGGCTCCTACGAGCAGTACTTC. This translates into CASSAYRGGSYEQYF.

CDR3 DNA sequence: TGTGCCAGCAGCTTCCTAGCGGGAGGCACAGATACGCAGTATTTT. Residues: CASSFLAGGTDTQYF. This sequence joins TRBV5-6 and TRBJ2-3, with 10 nucleotides matching TRBD2. CDR3 size: 15 residues. The ends lost 2 bases at V and 1 base at J; junction bases unmatched: 1. CDR1 is SGHDT, CDR2 YYEEEE, per germline.

The V and J genes are TRBV19 and TRBJ1-5; TRBD1 agrees at 8 bases. V was pared by 2 bases and J by 6 bases, with 9 bases of the junction left unmatched. CDR3 length: 16 residues. CDR1 is LNHDA and CDR2 is SQIVND in the germline V gene (reference sequence). CDR3 in DNA: TGTGCCAGTAGTATAATGGCAGGGGGCGCGGTTCAGCCCCAGCATTTT. Translating gives CASSIMAGGAVQPQHF. Filled out from reference TRBV19 and TRBJ1-5, the complete variable domain reads DGGITQSPKYLFRKEGQNVTLSCEQNLNHDAMYWYRQDPGQGLRLIYYSQIVNDFQKGDIAEGYSVSREKKESFPLTVTSAQKNPTAFYLCASSIMAGGAVQPQHFGDGTRLSIL.

This chain joins TRBV6-6 and TRBJ2-5, with a tentative D call TRBD1 (5 bases). Trimming removed 5 bases from V and 5 bases from J, with 9 bases in between. The CDR3 spans 12 residues. In germline, CDR1 is MNHNY, CDR2 SVGAGI (reference sequence). DNA for the CDR3: TGTGCCAGCAGTGGACACAAGGAGACCCAGTACTTC. It encodes CASSGHKETQYF.